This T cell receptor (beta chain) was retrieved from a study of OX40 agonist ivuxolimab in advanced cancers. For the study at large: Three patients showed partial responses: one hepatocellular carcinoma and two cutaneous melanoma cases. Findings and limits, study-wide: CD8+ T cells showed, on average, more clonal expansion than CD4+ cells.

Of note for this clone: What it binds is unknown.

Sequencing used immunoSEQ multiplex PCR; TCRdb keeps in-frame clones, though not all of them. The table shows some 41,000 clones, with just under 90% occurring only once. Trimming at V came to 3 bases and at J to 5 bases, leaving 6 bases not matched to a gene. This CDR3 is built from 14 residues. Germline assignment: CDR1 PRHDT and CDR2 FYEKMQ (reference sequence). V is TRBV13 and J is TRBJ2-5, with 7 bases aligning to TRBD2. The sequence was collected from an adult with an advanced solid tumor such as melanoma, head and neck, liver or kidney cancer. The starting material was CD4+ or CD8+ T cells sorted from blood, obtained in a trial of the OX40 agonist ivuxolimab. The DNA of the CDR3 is TGTGCCAGCAGCTTCCGGGGGGTAGGGGAGACCCAGTACTTC. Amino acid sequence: CASSFRGVGETQYF.